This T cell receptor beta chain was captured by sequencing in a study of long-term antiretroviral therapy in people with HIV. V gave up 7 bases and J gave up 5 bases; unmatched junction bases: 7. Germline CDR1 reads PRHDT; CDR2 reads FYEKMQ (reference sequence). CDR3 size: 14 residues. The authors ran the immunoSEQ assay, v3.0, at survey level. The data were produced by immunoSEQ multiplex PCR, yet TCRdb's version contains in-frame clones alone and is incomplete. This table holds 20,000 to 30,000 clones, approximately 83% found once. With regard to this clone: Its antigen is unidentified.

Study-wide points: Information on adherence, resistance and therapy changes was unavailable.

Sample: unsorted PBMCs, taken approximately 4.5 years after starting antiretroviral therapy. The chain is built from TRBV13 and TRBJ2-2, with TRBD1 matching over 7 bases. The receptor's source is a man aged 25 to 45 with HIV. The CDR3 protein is CASKRQGVTGELFF. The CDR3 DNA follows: TGTGCCAGCAAAAGACAGGGAGTAACCGGGGAGCTGTTTTTT.